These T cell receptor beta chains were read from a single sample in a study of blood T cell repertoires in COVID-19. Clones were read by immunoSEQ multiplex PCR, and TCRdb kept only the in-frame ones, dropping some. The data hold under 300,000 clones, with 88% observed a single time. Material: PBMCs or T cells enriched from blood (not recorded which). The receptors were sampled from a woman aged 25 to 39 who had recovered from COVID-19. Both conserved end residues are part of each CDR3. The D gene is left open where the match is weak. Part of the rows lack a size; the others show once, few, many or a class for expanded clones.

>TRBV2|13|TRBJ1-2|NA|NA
CASSGGSNYGYTF
TGTGCCAGCAGTGGGGGCAGTAACTATGGCTACACCTTC
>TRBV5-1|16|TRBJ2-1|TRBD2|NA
CASSPLGAGVGNEQFF
TGCGCCAGCAGCCCCCTCGGAGCGGGAGTGGGGAATGAGCAGTTCTTC
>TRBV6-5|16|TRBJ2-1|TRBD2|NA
CASSYSSGEHYNEQFF
TGTGCCAGCAGTTACTCGAGCGGGGAGCACTACAATGAGCAGTTCTTC
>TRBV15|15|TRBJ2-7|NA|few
CATSRDSGGHHEQYF
TGTGCCACCAGCAGAGATTCCGGGGGGCACCACGAGCAGTACTTC
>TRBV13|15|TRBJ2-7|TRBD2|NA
CASSYPTSLGYEQYF
TGTGCCAGCAGCTACCCGACTAGCTTAGGATACGAGCAGTACTTC
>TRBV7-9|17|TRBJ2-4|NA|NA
CASSRGDSKLAKNIQYF
TGTGCCAGCAGCCGAGGCGACAGCAAGTTAGCCAAAAACATTCAGTACTTC
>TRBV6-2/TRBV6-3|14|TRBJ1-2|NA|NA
CASSRPSRDYGYTF
TGTGCCAGCAGTCGGCCCTCTCGGGACTATGGCTACACCTTC
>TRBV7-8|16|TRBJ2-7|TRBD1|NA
CASSLATGQLTYEQYF
TGTGCCAGCAGCTTAGCCACGGGACAGCTTACCTACGAGCAGTACTTC
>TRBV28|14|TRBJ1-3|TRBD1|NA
CATGTDQSGNTIYF
TGTGCCACCGGGACAGATCAATCTGGAAACACCATATATTTT
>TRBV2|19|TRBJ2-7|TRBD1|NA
CASSEIGGQGALRPFEQYF
TGTGCCAGCAGTGAAATTGGGGGACAGGGGGCACTTCGTCCCTTCGAGCAGTACTTC
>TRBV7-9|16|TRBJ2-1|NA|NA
CASRRSRGPLYNEQFF
TGTGCCAGCAGACGAAGCCGGGGTCCACTATACAATGAGCAGTTCTTC
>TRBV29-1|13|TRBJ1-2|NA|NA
CSVAEGANYGYTF
TGCAGCGTGGCCGAGGGGGCTAACTATGGCTACACCTTC
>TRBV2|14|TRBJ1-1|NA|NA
CASSVGQVNTEAFF
TGTGCCAGCAGTGTGGGTCAGGTCAACACTGAAGCTTTCTTT
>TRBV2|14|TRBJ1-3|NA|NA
CASSVEGSGNTIYF
TGTGCCAGCAGTGTTGAGGGCTCTGGAAACACCATATATTTT
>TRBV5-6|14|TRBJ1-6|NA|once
CASSLVQGDSPLHF
TGTGCCAGCAGCTTGGTACAGGGAGACTCACCCCTCCACTTT
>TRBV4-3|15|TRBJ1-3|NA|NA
CASSQVQGTGNTIYF
TGCGCCAGCAGCCAGGTACAGGGAACTGGAAACACCATATATTTT
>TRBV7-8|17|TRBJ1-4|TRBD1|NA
CASSSRQGASGSEKLFF
TGTGCCAGCAGCTCAAGACAGGGCGCAAGCGGGAGTGAAAAACTGTTTTTT
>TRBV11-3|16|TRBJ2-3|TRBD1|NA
CASSLDGTVATDTQYF
TGTGCCAGCAGCTTAGACGGGACAGTGGCCACAGATACGCAGTATTTT
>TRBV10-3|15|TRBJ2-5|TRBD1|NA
CAISGSTGFGKTQYF
TGTGCCATCAGTGGGTCGACAGGGTTTGGAAAGACCCAGTACTTC
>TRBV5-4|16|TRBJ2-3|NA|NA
CASSPPAGLGPDTQYF
TGTGCCAGCAGCCCGCCGGCAGGGTTGGGGCCAGATACGCAGTATTTT
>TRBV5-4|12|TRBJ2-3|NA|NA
CASGAGGTTQYF
TGTGCCAGCGGGGCGGGCGGGACGACGCAGTATTTT
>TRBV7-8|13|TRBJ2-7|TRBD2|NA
CASSFRGAYEQYF
TGTGCCAGCAGCTTTCGGGGGGCCTACGAGCAGTACTTC
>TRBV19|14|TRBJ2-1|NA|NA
CASSLRGLYNEQFF
TGTGCCAGTAGTCTTCGCGGACTATACAATGAGCAGTTCTTC
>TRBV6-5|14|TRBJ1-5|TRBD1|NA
CASSWDRGHQPQHF
TGTGCCAGCAGTTGGGACAGGGGGCATCAGCCCCAGCATTTT